Each of the 17 T cell receptor beta chains below was sequenced from the same sample in a study of Graves' ophthalmopathy and Graves' hyperthyroidism. RNA transcripts were the template, and TCR beta CDR3 regions were amplified from them. HTBI primers were employed in first-round RT-PCR, then a second-round multiplex PCR followed. TCRdb used MiXCR to reprocess the multiplex PCR reads, holding one entry per CDR3 protein. This table has 650,000 to 900,000 distinct CDR3 sequences, around 40% appearing once. The sample was peripheral blood. The receptors stem from an adult man with Graves' ophthalmopathy.

V gene TRBV29-1 combines with J gene TRBJ2-7; 14 positions match TRBD2. With V trimmed by 4 bases and J by 3 bases, 8 bases remained unmatched. From germline, CDR1 is SQVTM and CDR2 ANQGSEA. CDR3 length: 16 amino acids. CDR3: CSVGSHGTSGSYEQYF. The CDR3 DNA sequence: TGCAGCGTTGGCAGCCACGGGACTAGCGGGAGCTACGAGCAGTACTTC.

Many counts were recorded for this clonotype. The rearrangement joins TRBV11-2 to TRBJ2-6; D is ambiguous. V was shortened by 5 bases and J by 0 bases, with 17 bases between the two germline ends. Germline CDR1 SGHAT, CDR2 FQNNGV. The CDR3 runs 18 residues. CDR3 nucleotides: TGTGCCAGCAGCCACAGACGCAGTTTAAGCTCTGGGGCCAACGTCCTGACTTTC. Translating gives CASSHRRSLSSGANVLTF.

This clonotype was counted at least ten times. This rearrangement joins TRBV19 to TRBJ2-7; TRBD1 or TRBD2 may be the D gene (5 bases each). CDR3 length: 13 residues. From germline, CDR1 is LNHDA and CDR2 SQIVND (reference sequence). Trimming pared 10 bases from V and 1 base from J, leaving 14 bases between. In DNA, the CDR3 is TGTGCCACCCGGGACGGGACGTCCTACGAGCAGTACTTC. Translating it yields CATRDGTSYEQYF.

The CDR3 DNA is TGTGCCAGCAGCCCTCGGATTACCCCGAACACCGGGGAGCTGTTTTTT. Translating it yields CASSPRITPNTGELFF. This chain links TRBV11-1 with TRBJ2-2; D is unresolved. From germline, CDR1 is SGHAT and CDR2 FQDESV (reference sequence). V was cut by 5 bases and J by 0 bases, with 13 bases left in between. This CDR3 contains 16 residues.

This clonotype was counted a few times. The rearrangement links TRBV14 to TRBJ2-7; 13 bases line up with TRBD2. This CDR3 comprises 19 residues. V lost 6 bases, J lost 1 base, and 15 bases stayed unmatched. Germline loops: CDR1 SGHDN, CDR2 FVKESK. This CDR3 is CASSSLERGGLAGSYEQYF. CDR3 coding DNA: TGTGCCAGCAGTTCCCTCGAGCGTGGGGGACTAGCGGGATCCTACGAGCAGTACTTC.

The V call is TRBV6-2 or TRBV6-3, the J call TRBJ1-2; tentative D call: TRBD1 (6 bases). The CDR3 has 13 amino acids. V lost 8 bases and J 11 bases, leaving 21 bases between the germline ends. Germline V gene lookup returns CDR1 MNHEY and CDR2 SVGEGT. The DNA for the CDR3 is TGTGCCAGCGTTGATAGCAGGGGCGGCGGTTACACCTTC. As protein: CASVDSRGGGYTF.

This clonotype was counted at least ten times. This chain connects TRBV7-2 to TRBJ1-5; D remains unclear. Looked up from germline, CDR1 is SGHTA and CDR2 is FQGNSA. The CDR3 sequence is 15 residues long. V shed 5 bases and J shed 0 bases, with 11 bases lying between them. The CDR3 region has the DNA TGTGCCAGCAGCCCCTCCCCGGATAGCAATCAGCCCCAGCATTTT. As protein: CASSPSPDSNQPQHF.

A word on this clonotype: One end of the junction is discordant with germline, which a read error may explain. This chain joins TRBV7-2 and TRBJ1-3, with a tentative D call TRBD1 (5 bases). Germline V gene sequence: CDR1 SGHTA, CDR2 FQGNSA. The CDR3 has 20 amino acids. In nucleotides, the CDR3 is TGCGCCAGCAGCCGAACACGGGGTAGGGTAGGGGTATACTCTGGAAACACCATATATTTT. Its protein is CASSRTRGRVGVYSGNTIYF.

V and J are TRBV15 and TRBJ2-7; 8 bases agree with TRBD2. Germline-derived CDR1 and CDR2 are LNHNV and YYDKDF (reference sequence). The CDR3 sequence is 17 residues long. With V trimmed by 0 bases and J by 5 bases, 12 bases remained unmatched. CDR3 in DNA: TGTGCCACCAGCAGAGAGATTAGCGGGGCGCTTCGGAACGAGCAGTACTTC. Translating it yields CATSREISGALRNEQYF. Full variable domain (missing parts from reference TRBV15 and TRBJ2-7): DAMVIQNPRYQVTQFGKPVTLSCSQTLNHNVMYWYQQKSSQAPKLLFHYYDKDFNNEADTPDNFQSRRPNTSFCFLDIRSPGLGDTAMYLCATSREISGALRNEQYFGPGTRLTVT.

The rearrangement joins TRBV7-9 to TRBJ2-2; 8 nucleotides match TRBD1. The CDR3 has 16 residues. Unmatched junction bases numbered 9, after V lost 3 bases and J lost 6 bases. The germline V gene has CDR1 SEHNR and CDR2 FQNEAQ (reference sequence). The CDR3 coding sequence is TGTGCCAGCAGCTTGACGGGACAGGCAGTTTCCGGGGAGCTGTTTTTT. Translating gives CASSLTGQAVSGELFF.

J is TRBJ2-5 and V is TRBV2; possible D gene TRBD2, 6 bases. This CDR3 contains 14 residues. Germline-derived CDR1 and CDR2 are SNHLY and FYNNEI. Trimming left V 6 bases short and J 7 bases short, with 18 bases between. The chain's CDR3 is CASSQSPGVGTQYF. The CDR3 region has the DNA TGTGCCAGCAGCCAATCTCCGGGAGTAGGGACCCAGTACTTC.

Notes on this clonotype: One end of the junction is discordant with germline, which a read error may explain. This chain connects TRBV10-2 to TRBJ2-2; no reliable D call. The CDR3 has 14 amino acids. Germline V gene lookup returns CDR1 WSHSY and CDR2 SAAADI. In nucleotides, the CDR3 is TGTGCCAGCAGTTACCTTGGCCTCGTGGAGGAGCTGTTTTTT. It encodes CASSYLGLVEELFF.

This clonotype was seen at least ten times. The chain has TRBV7-6 and TRBJ1-1; D ambiguous. This CDR3 is built from 15 residues. Trimming shortened V by 2 bases and J by 1 base, and 11 bases separated the two germline ends. CDR1 and CDR2 from the germline V gene are SGHVS and FNYEAQ. The CDR3 DNA is TGTGCCAGCAGCTTAAGGCAGAACTCGAACACTGAAGCTTTCTTT. It encodes CASSLRQNSNTEAFF.

For this clonotype: A much larger clone sits a single nucleotide away, making a read error possible. V is TRBV10-3 and J is TRBJ1-1; D uncertain. Trimming removed 10 bases from V and 1 base from J, with 16 bases in between. CDR3 length equals 14 residues. Germline CDR1 and CDR2: ENHRY and SYGVKD. CDR3 nucleotide sequence: TGTGCCAGCACCCCTGGTGGAGAGAACACTGAAGCTTTCTTT. This gives the protein CASTPGGENTEAFF.

This clonotype was counted between two and nine times. The genes are TRBV2 and TRBJ2-7; 11 bases fit TRBD1. V lost 6 bases to trimming and J lost 4 bases; unmatched junction nucleotides: 14. This CDR3 is 17 amino acids long. Germline V gives CDR1 SNHLY, CDR2 FYNNEI. CDR3 bases: TGTGCCAGCAGCAGAGCAACCCTAGGACAGGGGGCGTACGAGCAGTACTTC. This translates into CASSRATLGQGAYEQYF.

This chain connects TRBV7-2 to TRBJ2-6; maybe TRBD1 (6 bases). Germline CDR1 SGHTA, CDR2 FQGNSA. CDR3 length equals 18 residues. Trimming shortened V by 5 bases and J by 0 bases, and 17 bases separated the two germline ends. This CDR3 is CASSLWAGVSSGANVLTF. The CDR3 nucleotides are TGTGCCAGCAGCCTTTGGGCAGGGGTGAGCTCTGGGGCCAACGTCCTGACTTTC.

The chain employs TRBV5-6 and TRBJ2-7, with TRBD1 identical over 10 bases. Trimming took 4 bases from V and 2 from J; bases not matched to a gene: 6. From germline, CDR1 is SGHDT and CDR2 YYEEEE. The CDR3 consists of 15 residues. CDR3 DNA sequence: TGTGCCAGCAGCCCACTGGGGACAGGGGCCTACGAGCAGTACTTC. It specifies CASSPLGTGAYEQYF.